This T cell receptor (beta chain) appears in the sequencing data of a study of shared T cell receptors in the human thymus. This clone was observed a single time. The V end lost 1 base, the J end lost 9 bases, and 20 bases lay between the germline ends. Germline CDR1 SGHTA, CDR2 FQGNSA. The CDR3 is 16 residues long. Profiling relied on immunoSEQ multiplex PCR, and the TCRdb table lists in-frame clones only, not all of them. The sample consists of about 380,000 clones, approximately 95% of them appearing once. The chain uses TRBV7-2 and TRBJ2-3, with TRBD2 as a possible D gene (5 bases). The receptor's source is a human donor. Source material: thymocytes. The CDR3 reads CASSLVASGPQATQYF. In nucleotides, the CDR3 is TGTGCCAGCAGCTTAGTGGCCAGCGGTCCCCAAGCGACGCAGTATTTT.